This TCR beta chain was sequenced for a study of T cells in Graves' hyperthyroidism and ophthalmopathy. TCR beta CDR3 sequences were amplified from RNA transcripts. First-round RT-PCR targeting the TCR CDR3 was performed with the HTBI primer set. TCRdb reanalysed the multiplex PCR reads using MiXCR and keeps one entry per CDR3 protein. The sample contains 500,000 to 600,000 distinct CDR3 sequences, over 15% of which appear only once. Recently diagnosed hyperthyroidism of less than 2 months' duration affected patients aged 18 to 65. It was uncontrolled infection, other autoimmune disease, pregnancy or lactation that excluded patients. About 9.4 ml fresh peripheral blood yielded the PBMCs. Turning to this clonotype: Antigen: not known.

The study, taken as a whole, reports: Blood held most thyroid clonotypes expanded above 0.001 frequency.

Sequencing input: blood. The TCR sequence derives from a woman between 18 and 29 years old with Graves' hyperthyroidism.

In DNA, the CDR3 is TGCAGTGCTAGGTGGGGACAGGATGCCTACGAGCAGTACTTC. Protein: CSARWGQDAYEQYF. The chain couples TRBV20-1 to TRBJ2-7; 8 nucleotides line up with TRBD1. Germline CDR1 DFQATT, CDR2 SNEGSKA (reference sequence). With 3 bases clipped from V and 2 bases from J, the junction kept 6 bases outside the gene matches. This CDR3 spans 14 amino acids.